This entry features one TCR beta chain sequence. 13 Jbeta primers and 60 Vbeta primers were used for the PCR. Sequencing was performed with immunoSEQ multiplex PCR; in TCRdb, only in-frame clones are kept and a portion is missing. The sample gives 150,000 to 200,000 clones, 60% to 80% of which show up once; 0.98% is in the top ten. This entry is derived from a study of cytomegalovirus exposure and HLA in healthy donors. The length of the CDR3 is 14 residues. The ends lost 5 bases at V and 12 bases at J; junction bases unmatched: 13. Germline CDR1 and CDR2: SGHAT and FQNNGV. The sequence came from a woman between 45 and 60 years old in good health and CMV-seropositive. The V and J genes are TRBV11-2 and TRBJ2-7, with 10 bases aligning to TRBD2. Sequencing was done on a sample of PBMCs. The CDR3 nucleotides read TGTGCCAGCAGCGAGGAACTAGCGGGATTTGGGCCGTACTTC. Amino acids: CASSEELAGFGPYF.